The next 15 T cell receptor beta chains were all read from a single sample in a study of immune cell composition in non-small cell lung cancer. The assay was immunoSEQ multiplex PCR, and TCRdb's table has in-frame clones only and misses some. The sample has about 9,000 clones, under 80% seen once. Sequencing used lung tumor tissue. Receptors were obtained from a human donor with non-small cell lung cancer.

The CDR3 loop is CASSLDGTGELFF. CDR3 nucleotides: TGTGCCAGCAGCTTAGACGGCACCGGGGAGCTGTTTTTT. The V and J genes are TRBV11-3 and TRBJ2-2; no reliable D call. V was trimmed by 0 bases and J by 4 bases, leaving 3 bases between them. The CDR3 length is 13 residues. The germline CDR1 and CDR2 sequences are SGHNT and YENEEA.

The V call is TRBV28, the J call TRBJ2-7; weak D call: TRBD2 (5 bases). The CDR3 has 14 amino acids. With 1 base removed from V and 2 bases from J, the gap between germline ends came to 9 bases. Germline CDR1 and CDR2: MDHEN and SYDVKM. CDR3 in amino acids: CASSLYGRPYEQYF. Here the CDR3 DNA reads TGTGCCAGCAGTTTATATGGGAGACCCTACGAGCAGTACTTC.

The chain combines TRBV10-3 with TRBJ1-1; no clear D. The ends were cut back, 10 bases at V and 0 bases at J, with 6 bases in the middle. CDR3 length: 11 amino acids. Germline values: CDR1 ENHRY, CDR2 SYGVKD. The CDR3 spells CATRLNTEAFF. As DNA, the CDR3 is TGTGCCACACGACTGAACACTGAAGCTTTCTTT.

The chain combines TRBV19 with TRBJ2-5, with TRBD2 identical over 8 bases. Germline V gene sequence: CDR1 LNHDA, CDR2 SQIVND (reference sequence). The CDR3 has 16 residues. The junction had 6 bases not matched to a gene; V was cut back by 3 bases and J by 0 bases. The DNA for the CDR3 is TGTGCCAGTAGTATTCGAATTAGCGGGAACCAAGAGACCCAGTACTTC. It specifies CASSIRISGNQETQYF.

This chain joins TRBV5-6 and TRBJ2-7; D call uncertain. The ends were cut back, 1 base at V and 3 bases at J, with 11 bases in the middle. The germline gives CDR1 SGHDT, CDR2 YYEEEE. CDR3 length: 14 residues. CDR3 sequence reads: CASSLYGRDYEQYF. As DNA, the CDR3 is TGTGCCAGCAGCTTGTACGGAAGGGACTACGAGCAGTACTTC.

This chain uses TRBV7-6 with TRBJ2-2; 7 nucleotides line up with TRBD1. In germline, CDR1 is SGHVS, CDR2 FNYEAQ. The CDR3 covers 15 residues. J was trimmed by 4 bases and V by 3 bases; bases with no gene match: 5. CDR3 DNA: TGTGCCAGCAGCTTTCGACAGGGACGCACCGGGGAGCTGTTTTTT. Protein product: CASSFRQGRTGELFF. Full variable domain (outside the CDR3, taken from reference TRBV7-6 and TRBJ2-2): GAGVSQSPRYKVTKRGQDVALRCDPISGHVSLYWYRQALGQGPEFLTYFNYEAQQDKSGLPNDRFSAERPEGSISTLTIQRTEQRDSAMYRCASSFRQGRTGELFFGEGSRLTVL.

This clone was seen more than once but under ten times. V usage is TRBV27 and J usage is TRBJ2-7, with D perhaps matching TRBD1 (6 bases). V was trimmed by 8 bases and J by 2 bases, leaving 10 bases between them. The CDR3 runs to 12 residues. From germline, CDR1 is MNHEY and CDR2 SMNVEV (reference sequence). The CDR3 coding sequence is TGTGCCAGCTCGGGACACACCTACGAGCAGTACTTC. It translates to CASSGHTYEQYF.

The chain couples TRBV27 to TRBJ2-2, with TRBD2 matching over 7 bases. The V and J ends lost 1 base and 6 bases, in that order; junction bases with no gene match: 2. The CDR3 sequence is 14 residues long. From germline, CDR1 is MNHEY and CDR2 SMNVEV (reference sequence). The CDR3 sequence is CASSLWRGSGELFF. CDR3 coding DNA: TGTGCCAGCAGTTTATGGCGGGGGTCCGGGGAGCTGTTTTTT.

The chain links TRBV11-2 to TRBJ2-1; 7 nucleotides match TRBD2. This CDR3 comprises 17 residues. V trimming: 2 bases; J trimming: 5 bases; junction bases outside the gene matches: 12. Germline lookup yields CDR1 SGHAT and CDR2 FQNNGV. CDR3 region: CASSLSAGLQQHNEQFF. Here the CDR3 DNA reads TGTGCCAGCAGCTTATCAGCGGGACTACAACAACACAATGAGCAGTTCTTC.

The chain uses TRBV19 and TRBJ2-5; perhaps TRBD2 as D (5 bases). Trimming cost V 6 bases and J 5 bases, with 13 bases left between them. This CDR3 is 13 amino acids long. Germline V gives CDR1 LNHDA, CDR2 SQIVND (reference sequence). CDR3 bases: TGTGCCAGTAGGACCCCGTCGGGGGAGACCCAGTACTTC. It yields the protein CASRTPSGETQYF.

The chain recombines TRBV27 with TRBJ2-3; 12 bases are a match to TRBD2. V trimming: 2 bases; J trimming: 5 bases; junction bases outside the gene matches: 11. The CDR3 has 18 residues. Germline V gene lookup returns CDR1 MNHEY and CDR2 SMNVEV (reference sequence). The CDR3 sequence: CASSLNGLAGGRGDTQYF. CDR3 coding DNA: TGTGCCAGCAGTTTAAACGGGCTAGCGGGAGGGCGAGGAGATACGCAGTATTTT.

The gene calls are TRBV2 and TRBJ1-1, with D uncertain. Germline V gene sequence: CDR1 SNHLY, CDR2 FYNNEI. There are 14 residues in the CDR3. The V gene lost 7 bases and the J gene lost 1 base, with 13 bases spanning the gap. The CDR3 DNA reads as TGTGCCAGCACTACCATGACAAGGAACACTGAAGCTTTCTTT. Protein: CASTTMTRNTEAFF. Using reference TRBV2 and TRBJ1-1 for the parts outside the CDR3, the full variable domain is EPEVTQTPSHQVTQMGQEVILRCVPISNHLYFYWYRQILGQKVEFLVSFYNNEISEKSEIFDDQFSVERPDGSNFTLKIRSTKLEDSAMYFCASTTMTRNTEAFFGQGTRLTVV.

The V gene is TRBV7-3, the J gene TRBJ2-1, with 15 positions matching TRBD2. After removal of 3 bases from V and 4 bases from J, the junction contained 4 bases not matched to a gene. Germline V CDR1 and CDR2: SGHTA, FQGTGA. This CDR3 has 17 residues. CDR3 coding DNA: TGTGCCAGCAGCTTGGGACTAGCGGGAGGATCGTACAATGAGCAGTTCTTC. Residues: CASSLGLAGGSYNEQFF.

This chain joins TRBV5-1 and TRBJ2-1; D might be TRBD1 or TRBD2, each matching 5 bases. V was cut by 2 bases and J by 2 bases, with 20 bases left in between. This CDR3 has 18 amino acids. Germline loops: CDR1 SGHRS, CDR2 YFSETQ. The CDR3 region is CASSLGQGVGPTYNEQFF. DNA of the CDR3: TGCGCCAGCAGCTTAGGCCAGGGAGTGGGTCCTACCTACAATGAGCAGTTCTTC. The full variable domain, with the rest looked up from reference TRBV5-1 and TRBJ2-1, is KAGVTQTPRYLIKTRGQQVTLSCSPISGHRSVSWYQQTPGQGLQFLFEYFSETQRNKGNFPGRFSGRQFSNSRSEMNVSTLELGDSALYLCASSLGQGVGPTYNEQFFGPGTRLTVL.

V is TRBV10-2 and J is TRBJ1-1; D is uncertain. The germline CDR1 and CDR2 sequences are WSHSY and SAAADI. Trimming left V 6 bases short and J 4 bases short, with 12 bases between. The CDR3 covers 13 residues. CDR3 nucleotide sequence: TGCGCCAGCAGCTTTGGAGAGTCCACTGAAGCTTTCTTT. Translation gives CASSFGESTEAFF.